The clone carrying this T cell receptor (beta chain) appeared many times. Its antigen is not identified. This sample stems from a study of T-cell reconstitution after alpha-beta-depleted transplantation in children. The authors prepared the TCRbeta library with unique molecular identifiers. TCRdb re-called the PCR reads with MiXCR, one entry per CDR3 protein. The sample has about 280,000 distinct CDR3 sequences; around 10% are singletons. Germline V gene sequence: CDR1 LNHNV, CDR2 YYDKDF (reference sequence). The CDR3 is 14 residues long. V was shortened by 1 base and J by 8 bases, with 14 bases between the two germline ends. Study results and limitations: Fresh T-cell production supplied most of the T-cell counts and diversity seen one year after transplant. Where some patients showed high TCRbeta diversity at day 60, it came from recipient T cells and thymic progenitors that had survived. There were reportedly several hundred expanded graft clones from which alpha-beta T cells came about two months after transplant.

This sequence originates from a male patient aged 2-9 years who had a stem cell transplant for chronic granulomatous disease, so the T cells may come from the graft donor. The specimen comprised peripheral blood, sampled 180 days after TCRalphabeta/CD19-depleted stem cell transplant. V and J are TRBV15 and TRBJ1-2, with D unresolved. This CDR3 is CATSRGDALSGYTF. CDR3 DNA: TGTGCCACCAGCAGAGGAGACGCACTGAGCGGCTACACCTTC.